This T cell receptor (beta chain) is from a study of blood T cell repertoires in COVID-19. Background on the study: Material from acute and convalescent COVID-19 was sourced from the United States, Italy and Spain.

Authors' methods: Estimation of nucleated cell counts relied on the amplification of reference gene primers. Profiled with immunoSEQ multiplex PCR; TCRdb holds only in-frame clones, not every one. D and trimming come from the DNA, and the V and J calls and clone size come from that table. The sample includes some 160,000 clones, roughly 91% of them seen just once. The sequenced sample was peripheral blood. This receptor was identified in a man in his forties or fifties who had recovered from COVID-19.

This CDR3 reads CASSPRDSTYNEQFF. The CDR3 DNA follows: TGTGCCAGTAGTCCCCGGGACAGCACCTACAATGAGCAGTTCTTC. The chain couples TRBV19 to TRBJ2-1, with TRBD1 matching 7 bases. V was clipped by 5 bases and J by 2 bases; unmatched bases: 6. The CDR3 extends over 15 amino acids. Germline lookup yields CDR1 LNHDA and CDR2 SQIVND (reference sequence).